These 22 T cell receptor beta chains were all obtained from the same sample, sequenced in a study of T cell responses to AZD1222 COVID-19 vaccine. Using immunoSEQ multiplex PCR, the repertoire was profiled, and TCRdb retains in-frame clones only, with some absent. The data contain approximately 100,000 clones, over 75% of them singletons. The source material was peripheral blood, sampled on day 0 of AZD1222 vaccination. These receptors were taken from an adult in good health.

This chain joins TRBV12-3 or TRBV12-4 and TRBJ2-1; the D is unclear. The V end was cut by 6 bases, the J end by 0 bases, with 6 bases between. CDR3 length: 13 residues. DNA of the CDR3: TGTGCCAGCAGAGTTGGCTCCTACAATGAGCAGTTCTTC. Translated: CASRVGSYNEQFF.

The rearrangement links TRBV9 to TRBJ2-1; D gene unclear. There are 12 residues in the CDR3. CDR1 SGDLS and CDR2 YYNGEE come from the germline V gene. Trimming pared 0 bases from V and 10 bases from J, leaving 8 bases between. CDR3 DNA sequence: TGTGCCAGCAGCGTAGATTCGCGGGAGCAGTTCTTC. Translation: CASSVDSREQFF.

The chain couples TRBV2 to TRBJ1-2; 9 bases agree with TRBD1. The CDR3 is made up of 14 amino acids. Trimming cost V 5 bases and J 6 bases; bases outside gene matches: 7. The V gene's germline CDR1 is SNHLY and CDR2 FYNNEI. CDR3 DNA: TGTGCCAGCAGTCGGGACAGGGAAACAAATGGCTACACCTTC. Amino acid sequence: CASSRDRETNGYTF.

The chain recombines TRBV7-9 with TRBJ1-1, with D hard to call. The CDR3 totals 16 residues. The V end was cut by 0 bases, the J end by 2 bases, with 13 bases between. The germline V gene has CDR1 SEHNR and CDR2 FQNEAQ (reference sequence). In nucleotides, the CDR3 is TGTGCCAGCAGCTTAGCCCCTTTGTGGGGTAACACTGAAGCTTTCTTT. Translation gives CASSLAPLWGNTEAFF. Complete variable domain (other parts from reference TRBV7-9 and TRBJ1-1): DTGVSQNPRHKITKRGQNVTFRCDPISEHNRLYWYRQTLGQGPEFLTYFQNEAQLEKSRLLSDRFSAERPKGSFSTLEIQRTEQGDSAMYLCASSLAPLWGNTEAFFGQGTRLTVV.

CDR3 sequence (DNA): TGTGCCAGTAGTAGCCCAGGGTCTGGAAACACCATATATTTT. Residues: CASSSPGSGNTIYF. The V gene is TRBV19, the J gene TRBJ1-3; tentatively, D is TRBD1 (5 bases). The CDR3 runs to 14 residues. Germline loops: CDR1 LNHDA, CDR2 SQIVND (reference sequence). Trimming stripped 4 bases from V and 1 base from J, with 8 bases between. Full variable domain (rest looked up from reference TRBV19 and TRBJ1-3): DGGITQSPKYLFRKEGQNVTLSCEQNLNHDAMYWYRQDPGQGLRLIYYSQIVNDFQKGDIAEGYSVSREKKESFPLTVTSAQKNPTAFYLCASSSPGSGNTIYFGEGSWLTVV.

J is TRBJ1-1 and V is TRBV11-2; D is uncertain. Trimming took off 3 bases at V and 1 base at J, with 15 bases between the two ends. The CDR3 has 16 residues. Germline CDR1 reads SGHAT; CDR2 reads FQNNGV. CDR3 DNA: TGTGCCAGCAGCTTCAAGACGGCCGTGAGGAACACTGAAGCTTTCTTT. Translated, it gives CASSFKTAVRNTEAFF.

This clone was counted only a few times. J is TRBJ2-5 and V is TRBV18, with 9 bases identical to TRBD2. The length of the CDR3 is 14 residues. The trim removed 3 bases at V and 9 bases at J, leaving 8 bases unmatched. Germline V lookup: CDR1 KGHSH, CDR2 LQKENI. The DNA for the CDR3 is TGTGCCAGCTCACCGTTTGGGACTAGCAGTCCCCAGTACTTC. Protein: CASSPFGTSSPQYF.

This clone was observed a single time. The genes are TRBV29-1 and TRBJ2-5, with D possibly being TRBD2 (5 bases). Germline-derived CDR1 and CDR2 are SQVTM and ANQGSEA. The ends were cut back, 2 bases at V and 3 bases at J, with 16 bases in the middle. CDR3 length equals 15 residues. The CDR3 nucleotides read TGCAGCGTTGAATTGCGCCAGGAGGTGAAAGAGACCCAGTACTTC. It translates to CSVELRQEVKETQYF. Together with reference TRBV29-1 and TRBJ2-5, the CDR3 gives the full variable domain: SAVISQKPSRDICQRGTSLTIQCQVDSQVTMMFWYRQQPGQSLTLIATANQGSEATYESGFVIDKFPISRPNLTFSTLTVSNMSPEDSSIYLCSVELRQEVKETQYFGPGTRLLVL.

This clone was picked up a small number of times. This CDR3 is also generated by other DNA sequences in the sample. The chain links TRBV6-5 to TRBJ1-5; D is ambiguous. Per the germline V gene, CDR1 is MNHEY and CDR2 is SVGAGI. Trimming left V 0 bases short and J 4 bases short, with 10 bases between. The length of the CDR3 is 15 residues. The CDR3 bases are TGTGCCAGCAGTTACTCGTCAACGGATAATCAGCCCCAGCATTTT. It yields the protein CASSYSSTDNQPQHF.

J is TRBJ1-1 and V is TRBV6-5, with 7 bases that match TRBD1. This CDR3 is 12 amino acids long. The V and J ends lost 5 bases and 7 bases, in that order; junction bases with no gene match: 4. The germline CDR1 and CDR2 sequences are MNHEY and SVGAGI. Here the CDR3 reads CASSIDRVEAFF. The CDR3 DNA is TGTGCCAGCAGTATAGACAGGGTTGAAGCTTTCTTT.

This chain uses TRBV10-2 with TRBJ2-7; D perhaps matches TRBD2 (6 bases). From germline, CDR1 is WSHSY and CDR2 SAAADI. V dropped 9 bases and J dropped 9 bases, with 21 bases sitting between them. The CDR3 spans 13 residues. The CDR3 is CASSINRGSGQYF. In nucleotides, the CDR3 is TGCGCCAGTTCAATAAACCGGGGGTCGGGGCAGTACTTC.

Details on this clone: Distinct nucleotide sequences in the sample also encode this CDR3. The chain carries TRBV2 and TRBJ2-5; D unresolved. Germline assignment: CDR1 SNHLY and CDR2 FYNNEI. This CDR3 spans 10 amino acids. Trimming took off 6 bases at V and 1 base at J, with 0 bases between the two ends. The CDR3 is CASSQETQYF. For the CDR3, the DNA is TGTGCCAGCAGCCAAGAGACCCAGTACTTC.

The J gene is TRBJ2-4, the V gene TRBV9; no reliable D call. The CDR3 covers 14 residues. From germline, CDR1 is SGDLS and CDR2 YYNGEE. Trimming removed 2 bases from V and 0 bases from J, with 6 bases in between. Here the CDR3 DNA reads TGTGCCAGCAGCGTTCTTAGAGCCAAAAACATTCAGTACTTC. Protein product: CASSVLRAKNIQYF.

The chain uses TRBV5-1 and TRBJ2-1; D possibly corresponds to TRBD2 (5 bases). This CDR3 contains 14 residues. CDR1 and CDR2 (germline): SGHRS, YFSETQ. Deletions cut 3 bases from V and 9 bases from J, with 16 bases between. The CDR3, as DNA: TGCGCCAGCAGCTCAACGGGCCAGGAGGTTGAGCAGTTCTTC. It specifies CASSSTGQEVEQFF. The full variable domain, rest sourced from reference TRBV5-1 and TRBJ2-1, is KAGVTQTPRYLIKTRGQQVTLSCSPISGHRSVSWYQQTPGQGLQFLFEYFSETQRNKGNFPGRFSGRQFSNSRSEMNVSTLELGDSALYLCASSSTGQEVEQFFGPGTRLTVL.

V is TRBV12-3 or TRBV12-4 and J is TRBJ1-1; 7 bases line up with TRBD1. Trimming cost V 3 bases and J 6 bases; bases outside gene matches: 1. There are 12 residues in the CDR3. CDR3 amino acids: CASSFRGPEAFF. CDR3 bases: TGTGCCAGCAGTTTTAGGGGGCCTGAAGCTTTCTTT.

This chain links TRBV20-1 with TRBJ1-2; unclear D gene. The CDR3 is 11 amino acids. V lost 3 bases to trimming and J lost 4 bases, with 6 bases between them. Germline CDR1 is DFQATT and CDR2 is SNEGSKA (reference sequence). The CDR3 is CSASSAYGYTF. The CDR3 region has the DNA TGCAGTGCTAGCTCGGCCTATGGCTACACCTTC.

The genes are TRBV7-8 and TRBJ2-5; perhaps TRBD1 as D (5 bases). CDR3 size: 17 residues. V was clipped by 1 base and J by 5 bases, with 20 bases between them. CDR1 SGHVS and CDR2 FQNEAQ come from the germline V gene. CDR3 DNA: TGTGCCAGCAGCTTAGGAGGTGGCTTCGACAGTCGGGAGACCCAGTACTTC. It is translated as CASSLGGGFDSRETQYF.

The rearrangement links TRBV24-1 to TRBJ2-7; 10 nucleotides align to TRBD1. V shed 5 bases and J 0 bases; nucleotides not matched to a gene: 3. Germline V gene lookup returns CDR1 KGHDR and CDR2 SFDVKD. CDR3 length equals 15 residues. This chain's CDR3 is CATSVRTGGSYEQYF. As DNA, the CDR3 is TGTGCCACCAGTGTTCGGACAGGGGGCTCCTACGAGCAGTACTTC.

The chain combines TRBV4-1 with TRBJ1-2; a possible D gene is TRBD1 (6 bases). Per germline, CDR1 MGHRA and CDR2 YSYEKL. The germline V and J ends were trimmed by 4 bases and 7 bases, with 19 bases remaining between them. The CDR3 spans 15 residues. The CDR3 loop reads CASSPSFPGAGGYTF. CDR3 coding DNA: TGCGCCAGCAGCCCATCATTCCCAGGGGCTGGTGGCTACACCTTC.

The chain is built from TRBV2 and TRBJ1-4; D gene unclear. V was shortened by 6 bases and J by 4 bases, with 12 bases between the two germline ends. This CDR3 is 14 amino acids long. Germline CDR1 reads SNHLY; CDR2 reads FYNNEI. The CDR3 here is CASSISDYNEKLFF. The CDR3 DNA reads as TGTGCCAGCAGCATCAGTGACTATAATGAAAAACTGTTTTTT. The whole variable domain, filled in from reference TRBV2 and TRBJ1-4, reads EPEVTQTPSHQVTQMGQEVILRCVPISNHLYFYWYRQILGQKVEFLVSFYNNEISEKSEIFDDQFSVERPDGSNFTLKIRSTKLEDSAMYFCASSISDYNEKLFFGSGTQLSVL.

This clone showed up just a few times. This chain links TRBV7-3 with TRBJ2-3; TRBD2 agrees at 8 bases. The germline V gene has CDR1 SGHTA and CDR2 FQGTGA. The CDR3 is made up of 15 amino acids. J lost 3 bases, V lost 3 bases, and 5 bases had no gene match. In nucleotides, the CDR3 is TGTGCCAGCAGCTTTTTCGGCGGGGGGACAGATACGCAGTATTTT. Translation gives CASSFFGGGTDTQYF.

The chain joins TRBV19 to TRBJ1-5; no reliable D call. V was trimmed by 4 bases and J by 1 base, leaving 8 bases between them. Per germline, CDR1 LNHDA and CDR2 SQIVND (reference sequence). This CDR3 region has 14 residues. CDR3 nucleotides: TGTGCCAGTAGTAAAACATGGAGCAATCAGCCCCAGCATTTT. As protein: CASSKTWSNQPQHF. Combining the CDR3 with reference TRBV19 and TRBJ1-5 gives the whole variable domain DGGITQSPKYLFRKEGQNVTLSCEQNLNHDAMYWYRQDPGQGLRLIYYSQIVNDFQKGDIAEGYSVSREKKESFPLTVTSAQKNPTAFYLCASSKTWSNQPQHFGDGTRLSIL.